This entry describes one TCR beta chain. Its target is unknown. This specimen belongs to a study of molecular identifiers for immune sequencing clone quantification. Both previously described methods and listed TCR primers were employed to make bulk TCR libraries. MiXCR, run by TCRdb on the PCR reads, gives a single entry per CDR3 protein. The sample has about 510,000 distinct CDR3 sequences, around 21% seen once; the top ten hold about 0.8%. Overall study results and limits: Clones that had above 20 RNA copies took up over 98% of effector molecules but under 1% in naive cells. Clone sizes could be underestimated for highly expanded clones when identical TCR molecules share a barcode.

V shed 5 bases and J 5 bases; nucleotides not matched to a gene: 12. Germline assignment: CDR1 DFQATT and CDR2 SNEGSKA (reference sequence). The length of the CDR3 is 15 residues. Investigators produced naive CD8 libraries from about 19,000 to 1,100,000 sorted cells, drawing on 10%, 30% or 50% RNA. Source material: naive CD8+ T cells from blood, with Jurkat cell RNA spiked in. Noted subset: FACS-sorted CD8+CD4-CCR7+CD45RA+ naive T cells. The chain combines TRBV20-1 with TRBJ2-5, with 9 bases lining up with TRBD1. The TCR originated in a human donor in good health. Some libraries in this study had Jurkat cell RNA spiked in. The DNA for the CDR3 is TGCAGTGCTCCAAGGGACAGGGATCGGGCGGAGACCCAGTACTTC. Translating gives CSAPRDRDRAETQYF.